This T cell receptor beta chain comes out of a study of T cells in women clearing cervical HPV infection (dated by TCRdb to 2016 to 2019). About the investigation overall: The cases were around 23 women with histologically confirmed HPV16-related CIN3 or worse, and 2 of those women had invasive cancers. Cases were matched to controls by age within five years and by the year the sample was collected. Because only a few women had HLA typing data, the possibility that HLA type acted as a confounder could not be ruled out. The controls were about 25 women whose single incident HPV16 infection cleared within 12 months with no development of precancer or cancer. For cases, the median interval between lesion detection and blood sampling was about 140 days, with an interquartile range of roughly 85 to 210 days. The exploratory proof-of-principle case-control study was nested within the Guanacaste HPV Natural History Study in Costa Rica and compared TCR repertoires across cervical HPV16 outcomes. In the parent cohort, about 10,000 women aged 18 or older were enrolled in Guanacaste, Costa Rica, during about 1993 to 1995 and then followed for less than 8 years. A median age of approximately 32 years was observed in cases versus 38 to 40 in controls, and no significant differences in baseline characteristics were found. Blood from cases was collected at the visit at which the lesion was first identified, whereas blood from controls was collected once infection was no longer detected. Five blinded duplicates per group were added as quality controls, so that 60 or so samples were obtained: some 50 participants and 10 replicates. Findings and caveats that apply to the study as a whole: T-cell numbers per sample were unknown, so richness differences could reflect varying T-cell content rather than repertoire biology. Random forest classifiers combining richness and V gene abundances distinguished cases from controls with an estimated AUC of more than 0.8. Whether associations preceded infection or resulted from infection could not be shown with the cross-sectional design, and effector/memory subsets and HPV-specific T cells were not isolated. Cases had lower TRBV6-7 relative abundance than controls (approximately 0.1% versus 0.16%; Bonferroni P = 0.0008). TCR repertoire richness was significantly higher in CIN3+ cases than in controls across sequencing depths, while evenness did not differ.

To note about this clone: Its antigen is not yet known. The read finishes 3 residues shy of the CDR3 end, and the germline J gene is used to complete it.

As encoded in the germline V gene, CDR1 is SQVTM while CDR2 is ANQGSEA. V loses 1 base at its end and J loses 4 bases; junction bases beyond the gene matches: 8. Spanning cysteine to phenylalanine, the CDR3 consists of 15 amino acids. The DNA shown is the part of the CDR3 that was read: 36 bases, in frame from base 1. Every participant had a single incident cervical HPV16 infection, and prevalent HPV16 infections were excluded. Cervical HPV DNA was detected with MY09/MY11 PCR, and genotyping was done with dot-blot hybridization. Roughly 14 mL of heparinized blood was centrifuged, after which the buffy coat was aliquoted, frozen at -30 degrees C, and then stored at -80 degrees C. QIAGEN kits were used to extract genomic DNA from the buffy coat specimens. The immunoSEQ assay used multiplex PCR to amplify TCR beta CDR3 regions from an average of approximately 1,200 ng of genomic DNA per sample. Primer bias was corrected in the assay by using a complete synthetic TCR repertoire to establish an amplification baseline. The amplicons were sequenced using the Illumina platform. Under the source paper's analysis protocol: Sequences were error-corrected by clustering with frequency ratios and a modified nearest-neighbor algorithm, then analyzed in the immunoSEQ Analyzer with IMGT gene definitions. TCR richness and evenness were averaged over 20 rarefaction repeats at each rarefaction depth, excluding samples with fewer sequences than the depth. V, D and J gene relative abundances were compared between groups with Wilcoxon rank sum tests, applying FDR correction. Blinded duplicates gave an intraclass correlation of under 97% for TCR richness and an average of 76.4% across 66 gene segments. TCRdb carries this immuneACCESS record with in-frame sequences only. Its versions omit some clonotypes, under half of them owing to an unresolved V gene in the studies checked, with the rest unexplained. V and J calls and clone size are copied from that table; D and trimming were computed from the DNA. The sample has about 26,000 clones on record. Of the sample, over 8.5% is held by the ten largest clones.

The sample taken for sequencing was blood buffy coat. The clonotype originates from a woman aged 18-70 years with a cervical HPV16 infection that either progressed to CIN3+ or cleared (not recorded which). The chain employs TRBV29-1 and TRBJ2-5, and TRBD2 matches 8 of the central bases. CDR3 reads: CSVEGSGVYGETQYF. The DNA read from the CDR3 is TGCAGCGTTGAAGGTAGCGGGGTTTACGGAGAGACC.